This passage covers 25 T cell receptor beta chains from one sample sequenced in a study of cytomegalovirus exposure and HLA in healthy donors. The study ran its PCR with 60 Vbeta and 13 Jbeta primers. Profiling relied on immunoSEQ multiplex PCR, and the TCRdb table lists in-frame clones only, not all of them. Here the sample spans 160,000 or so clones, around 79% being singletons. Sequencing was done on a sample of PBMCs. The source is a man aged 35-49 years in good health and CMV-seronegative.

The chain joins TRBV2 to TRBJ1-5; 8 bases are shared with TRBD1. The V segment lost 8 bases and the J segment 0 bases; nucleotides outside the gene matches: 9. CDR1 and CDR2 from the germline V gene are SNHLY and FYNNEI. The CDR3 is 16 amino acids. For the CDR3, the DNA is TGTGCCAGCGGTACCGGGACAGGTCATAGCAATCAGCCCCAGCATTTT. This sequence encodes CASGTGTGHSNQPQHF.

The chain couples TRBV6-6 to TRBJ2-1; 8 bases align to TRBD2. The CDR3 is 16 amino acids. After removal of 7 bases from V and 2 bases from J, the junction contained 10 bases not matched to a gene. Germline values: CDR1 MNHNY, CDR2 SVGAGI (reference sequence). The CDR3 DNA sequence: TGTGCCAGCACCGCCCTCGGGGGGGGCGCCTACAATGAGCAGTTCTTC. Protein sequence: CASTALGGGAYNEQFF.

The gene calls are TRBV7-3 and TRBJ2-5; 8 bases fit TRBD2. Germline trimming cut 3 bases from V and 4 bases from J; bases unmatched to any gene: 1. Germline V lookup: CDR1 SGHTA, CDR2 FQGTGA. This CDR3 region has 13 residues. In nucleotides, the CDR3 is TGTGCCAGCAGCTTCGGGAGGGGAGAGACCCAGTACTTC. This sequence encodes CASSFGRGETQYF.

The chain carries TRBV10-3 and TRBJ1-2; possible D gene TRBD1, 5 bases. The CDR3 contains 12 residues. The germline V and J ends were trimmed by 6 bases and 7 bases, with 12 bases remaining between them. Germline-derived CDR1 and CDR2 are ENHRY and SYGVKD. The CDR3 region is CAISETASGYTF. The CDR3 DNA follows: TGTGCCATCAGCGAGACAGCCTCTGGCTACACCTTC.

CDR3 sequence: CASSAGGASVRGYTF. CDR3 in DNA: TGTGCCAGCAGCGCAGGAGGAGCATCGGTCCGGGGCTACACCTTC. J is TRBJ1-2 and V is TRBV9; D is unclear. Trimming stripped 3 bases from V and 8 bases from J, with 20 bases between. Germline V gene sequence: CDR1 SGDLS, CDR2 YYNGEE. The CDR3 is 15 residues long.

The V gene is TRBV27, the J gene TRBJ2-6; D is unresolved. Per germline, CDR1 MNHEY and CDR2 SMNVEV (reference sequence). V lost 2 bases and J 1 base, leaving 6 bases between the germline ends. CDR3 length equals 15 residues. The CDR3 nucleotides are TGTGCCAGCAGTTTAACCGGGTCTGGGGCCAACGTCCTGACTTTC. Translation gives CASSLTGSGANVLTF.

The chain links TRBV5-4 to TRBJ1-2; 10 bases agree with TRBD1. Germline V gene lookup returns CDR1 SGHNT and CDR2 YYREEE (reference sequence). J was trimmed by 6 bases and V by 3 bases; bases with no gene match: 2. The CDR3 spans 13 residues. The DNA for the CDR3 is TGTGCCAGCAGCTCTGGGACAGGGGATGGCTACACCTTC. Protein sequence: CASSSGTGDGYTF.

This rearrangement joins TRBV7-9 to TRBJ1-2, with 12 bases lining up with TRBD1. CDR3 length: 16 residues. Germline V gives CDR1 SEHNR, CDR2 FQNEAQ (reference sequence). V gave up 1 base and J gave up 4 bases; unmatched junction bases: 4. CDR3 amino acids: CASSLGLGQGAYGYTF. In DNA form, the CDR3 reads TGTGCCAGCAGCTTAGGCCTGGGACAGGGGGCCTATGGCTACACCTTC. Complete variable domain (other parts from reference TRBV7-9 and TRBJ1-2): DTGVSQNPRHKITKRGQNVTFRCDPISEHNRLYWYRQTLGQGPEFLTYFQNEAQLEKSRLLSDRFSAERPKGSFSTLEIQRTEQGDSAMYLCASSLGLGQGAYGYTFGSGTRLTVV.

This clone showed up just once. The chain couples TRBV7-3 to TRBJ2-7; D remains unclear. CDR1 and CDR2 from the germline V gene are SGHTA and FQGTGA. V was shortened by 11 bases and J by 3 bases, with 11 bases between the two germline ends. This CDR3 has 11 residues. CDR3 protein: CAGGSHYEQYF. The CDR3 DNA reads TGTGCCGGCGGTTCTCACTACGAGCAGTACTTC.

The chain links TRBV5-1 to TRBJ1-3, with TRBD1 identical over 10 bases. The J segment lost 6 bases and the V segment lost 4 bases, leaving 1 base of the junction unmatched. Germline CDR1 reads SGHRS; CDR2 reads YFSETQ. The CDR3 consists of 13 residues. In DNA form, the CDR3 reads TGCGCCAGCAGCGGGACAGGGGCAAACACCATATATTTT. Translating it yields CASSGTGANTIYF.

The chain recombines TRBV5-1 with TRBJ2-5, with 7 bases matching TRBD1. The DNA matches TRBJ2-7 better at its end, which makes the J call doubtful. CDR3 size: 15 residues. Germline V CDR1 and CDR2: SGHRS, YFSETQ. CDR3 in DNA: TGCGCCAGCAGCTTGACTAATCCCCGGGACAGCGAGCAGTACTTC. Translation: CASSLTNPRDSEQYF.

This rearrangement joins TRBV6-5 to TRBJ1-4; 8 bases map to TRBD1. The germline gives CDR1 MNHEY, CDR2 SVGAGI. The CDR3 extends over 16 amino acids. Germline trimming cut 0 bases from V and 7 bases from J; bases unmatched to any gene: 7. In DNA form, the CDR3 reads TGTGCCAGCAGTTACTCCCTCTCCGGGACAGGTGAAAAACTGTTTTTT. Protein sequence: CASSYSLSGTGEKLFF.

This clone was seen a handful of times. The chain couples TRBV5-1 to TRBJ1-4; D might be TRBD1 (6 bases). V gave up 4 bases and J gave up 1 base, with 11 bases separating them. The CDR3 sequence is 15 residues long. Germline V CDR1 and CDR2: SGHRS, YFSETQ. The chain's CDR3 is CASSRGGGTNEKLFF. CDR3 bases: TGCGCCAGCAGCAGAGGGGGGGGAACTAATGAAAAACTGTTTTTT. The whole variable domain, remainder taken from reference TRBV5-1 and TRBJ1-4, is KAGVTQTPRYLIKTRGQQVTLSCSPISGHRSVSWYQQTPGQGLQFLFEYFSETQRNKGNFPGRFSGRQFSNSRSEMNVSTLELGDSALYLCASSRGGGTNEKLFFGSGTQLSVL.

This rearrangement joins TRBV10-3 to TRBJ2-2; 9 bases are a match to TRBD1. The germline CDR1 and CDR2 sequences are ENHRY and SYGVKD. This CDR3 comprises 15 residues. With 5 bases clipped from V and 1 base from J, the junction kept 2 bases outside the gene matches. CDR3 region: CAISTTGGNTGELFF. As DNA, the CDR3 is TGTGCCATCAGTACGACAGGGGGGAACACCGGGGAGCTGTTTTTT.

This sequence joins TRBV30 and TRBJ2-7; possible D gene TRBD1, 7 bases. Germline CDR1 GTSNPN, CDR2 SVGIG (reference sequence). This CDR3 has 15 residues. The V end was cut by 1 base, the J end by 9 bases, with 22 bases between. CDR3 residues: CAWSGEGARREWQYF. The DNA of the CDR3 is TGTGCCTGGAGTGGTGAGGGGGCAAGGAGGGAATGGCAGTACTTC.

The chain couples TRBV29-1 to TRBJ2-1; 13 bases fit TRBD2. J gave up 4 bases and V 3 bases, and 3 bases lay outside the gene matches. This CDR3 is built from 15 residues. Germline V CDR1 and CDR2: SQVTM, ANQGSEA. The DNA of the CDR3 is TGCAGCGTTGATGGGACTAGCGGGGTATACAATGAGCAGTTCTTC. Translating gives CSVDGTSGVYNEQFF.

This chain links TRBV27 with TRBJ2-7; 8 bases align to TRBD1. The germline V gene encodes CDR1 MNHEY and CDR2 SMNVEV (reference sequence). CDR3 length: 16 amino acids. V shed 4 bases, J shed 3 bases, and the junction held 11 bases outside the gene matches. This CDR3 reads CASSSAGGAGFYEQYF. CDR3 nucleotide sequence: TGTGCCAGCAGTTCGGCAGGGGGCGCGGGGTTCTACGAGCAGTACTTC.

V is TRBV5-1 and J is TRBJ2-7, with 8 bases matching TRBD1. J lost 6 bases, V lost 4 bases, and 6 bases had no gene match. The CDR3 extends over 13 amino acids. In germline, CDR1 is SGHRS, CDR2 YFSETQ. CDR3 in amino acids: CASSVGTGGEQYF. As DNA, the CDR3 is TGCGCCAGCAGCGTTGGGACAGGTGGCGAGCAGTACTTC.

The chain combines TRBV10-3 with TRBJ2-1; D perhaps matches TRBD2 (7 bases). CDR3 length: 15 residues. Germline V gene data show CDR1 as ENHRY and CDR2 as SYGVKD. V dropped 2 bases and J dropped 6 bases, with 14 bases sitting between them. CDR3 region: CAISEELRGGNEQFF. CDR3 in DNA: TGTGCCATCAGTGAGGAGCTTAGGGGGGGCAATGAGCAGTTCTTC.

This clone is a singleton in its sample. The chain recombines TRBV2 with TRBJ2-7, with D hard to call. Germline V gene sequence: CDR1 SNHLY, CDR2 FYNNEI. The CDR3 is made up of 13 amino acids. Trimming stripped 7 bases from V and 2 bases from J, with 12 bases between. CDR3 residues: CASIPGHAYEQYF. CDR3 in DNA: TGTGCCAGCATCCCTGGCCATGCCTACGAGCAGTACTTC. The full variable domain, in which reference TRBV2 and TRBJ2-7 provide the parts outside the CDR3, is EPEVTQTPSHQVTQMGQEVILRCVPISNHLYFYWYRQILGQKVEFLVSFYNNEISEKSEIFDDQFSVERPDGSNFTLKIRSTKLEDSAMYFCASIPGHAYEQYFGPGTRLTVT.

The V call is TRBV5-1, the J call TRBJ2-3; 8 nucleotides agree with TRBD2. The trim removed 1 base at V and 0 bases at J, leaving 4 bases unmatched. Germline V gene lookup returns CDR1 SGHRS and CDR2 YFSETQ. CDR3 size: 16 residues. The CDR3 spells CASSLSGRASTDTQYF. The CDR3 bases are TGCGCCAGCAGCTTGTCCGGGAGGGCTAGCACAGATACGCAGTATTTT.

This chain joins TRBV30 and TRBJ2-5; TRBD1 is a possible D gene (5 bases). The closer fit of TRBJ2-7 to the DNA end suggests the J call may be wrong. The CDR3 runs to 12 residues. Germline values: CDR1 GTSNPN, CDR2 SVGIG (reference sequence). CDR3 nucleotide sequence: TGTGCCTGGAGTTCTTCAGGGTACGAGCAGTACTTC. This gives the protein CAWSSSGYEQYF.

The chain uses TRBV5-6 and TRBJ1-4; 7 bases are a match to TRBD1. V dropped 3 bases and J dropped 3; count of bases not matched to a gene: 5. CDR1 SGHDT and CDR2 YYEEEE come from the germline V gene. The CDR3 is 15 amino acids. This CDR3 reads CASSWRGPANEKLFF. The DNA for the CDR3 is TGTGCCAGCAGCTGGAGGGGGCCGGCTAATGAAAAACTGTTTTTT.

The table lists this clone with a count of one. This chain connects TRBV19 to TRBJ1-5, with 7 bases fitting TRBD1. Germline V gene data show CDR1 as LNHDA and CDR2 as SQIVND (reference sequence). V dropped 3 bases and J dropped 7; count of bases not matched to a gene: 15. CDR3 length equals 17 residues. In DNA, the CDR3 is TGTGCCAGTAGTATGGGGATGGGTCAGGGGGTTATACAGCCCCAGCATTTT. It is translated as CASSMGMGQGVIQPQHF.

The chain employs TRBV7-2 and TRBJ2-7, with D unclear. Germline loops: CDR1 SGHTA, CDR2 FQGNSA. Trimming pared 5 bases from V and 1 base from J, leaving 12 bases between. This CDR3 comprises 14 residues. In nucleotides, the CDR3 is TGTGCCAGCAGCCCATTGCACTCGTCCTACGAGCAGTACTTC. Residues: CASSPLHSSYEQYF. The full variable domain, with the rest looked up from reference TRBV7-2 and TRBJ2-7, is GAGVSQSPSNKVTEKGKDVELRCDPISGHTALYWYRQSLGQGLEFLIYFQGNSAPDKSGLPSDRFSAERTGGSVSTLTIQRTQQEDSAVYLCASSPLHSSYEQYFGPGTRLTVT.